A single sample is the source of the 9 T cell receptor beta chains below, sequenced in a study of Graves' ophthalmopathy and Graves' hyperthyroidism. Amplification targeted the TCR beta CDR3 regions, with RNA transcripts as the source material. HTBI-primed first-round RT-PCR preceded second-round multiplex PCR. TCRdb reprocessed the multiplex PCR reads with MiXCR, giving one entry per CDR3 protein. The sample contains 450,000 to 600,000 distinct CDR3 sequences, roughly 39% of which appear only once. Sequencing was carried out using peripheral blood or thyroid tissue (not recorded which). All receptors come from an adult man with Graves' hyperthyroidism.

This clonotype was seen ten or more times. The chain uses TRBV29-1 and TRBJ1-1; 9 nucleotides align to TRBD1. The V and J ends lost 4 bases and 4 bases, in that order; junction bases with no gene match: 7. The CDR3 covers 14 residues. In germline, CDR1 is SQVTM, CDR2 ANQGSEA. The DNA for the CDR3 is TGCAGCGTTGTTGAGGACAGGGGTGGCACTGAAGCTTTCTTT. Translated, it gives CSVVEDRGGTEAFF.

This clonotype was counted a few times. The chain links TRBV19 to TRBJ1-4; possibly TRBD1 for D (6 bases). The CDR3 runs to 14 residues. Germline CDR1 is LNHDA and CDR2 is SQIVND (reference sequence). Trimming pared 9 bases from V and 10 bases from J, leaving 21 bases between. The CDR3: CASSEGGVVGKLFF. CDR3 coding DNA: TGTGCCAGCAGCGAGGGGGGGGTCGTTGGAAAACTGTTTTTT.

Comment on this clonotype: A much larger clone differs from this one at a single base, so this may be a read error. The chain links TRBV14 to TRBJ2-7; TRBD2 aligns across 14 bases. CDR1 is SGHDN, CDR2 FVKESK, per germline. The CDR3 totals 16 residues. As DNA, the CDR3 is TGTGCCAGCCCACCCTCGACTAGCGGGAGGGCGCTCGAGCAGTGCTTC. Translation gives CASPPSTSGRALEQCF.

The chain is built from TRBV13 and TRBJ2-2; 7 bases match TRBD2. From germline, CDR1 is PRHDT and CDR2 FYEKMQ (reference sequence). CDR3 length equals 17 residues. The V gene end was trimmed by 5 bases and the J gene end by 1 base; junction bases not matched to a gene: 10. DNA for the CDR3: TGTGCCAGCAGCGGGGGGGGAGCGGGAAGGAACACCGGGGAGCTGTTTTTT. Protein sequence: CASSGGGAGRNTGELFF.

In its sample, this clonotype was seen many times. The chain couples TRBV9 to TRBJ1-6; unclear D gene. Germline loops: CDR1 SGDLS, CDR2 YYNGEE. The V end lost 3 bases, the J end lost 0 bases, and 7 bases lay between the germline ends. This CDR3 spans 15 amino acids. CDR3 DNA sequence: TGTGCCAGCAGCGATCTGAGCTCCTATAATTCACCCCTCCACTTT. Protein product: CASSDLSSYNSPLHF.

Many counts were recorded for this clonotype. The chain recombines TRBV11-2 with TRBJ1-1, with D possibly matching TRBD1 (5 bases). Trimming shortened V by 6 bases and J by 0 bases, and 14 bases separated the two germline ends. This CDR3 region has 15 residues. Germline CDR1 SGHAT, CDR2 FQNNGV. This CDR3 is CASSGRAGLNTEAFF. The CDR3 region has the DNA TGTGCCAGCAGTGGTAGGGCAGGGCTGAACACTGAAGCTTTCTTT.

V and J are TRBV10-2 and TRBJ2-7; TRBD1 matches at 7 bases. The CDR3 contains 14 residues. The trim removed 4 bases at V and 4 bases at J, leaving 7 bases unmatched. The germline gives CDR1 WSHSY, CDR2 SAAADI. The CDR3 nucleotides read TGCGCCAGCAGTGGGGCAGGGGGTAGGTACGAGCAGTACTTC. Amino acid sequence: CASSGAGGRYEQYF.

There are many counts of this clonotype. The chain uses TRBV13 and TRBJ1-2; 7 bases are a match to TRBD1. The J segment lost 0 bases and the V segment lost 4 bases, leaving 11 bases of the junction unmatched. CDR1 and CDR2 from the germline V gene are PRHDT and FYEKMQ (reference sequence). This CDR3 spans 17 amino acids. The CDR3 region is CASSSEGGTEANYGYTF. CDR3 DNA: TGTGCCAGCAGCTCCGAGGGGGGGACAGAAGCTAACTATGGCTACACCTTC.

This clonotype was seen more than once but under ten times. The rearrangement links TRBV7-8 to TRBJ2-7; the match to TRBD2 covers 11 bases. The germline CDR1 and CDR2 sequences are SGHVS and FQNEAQ. CDR3 length: 16 residues. The ends lost 5 bases at V and 7 bases at J; junction bases unmatched: 13. CDR3 in DNA: TGTGCCAGCAGCCCAGGAGGGCTAGCGGGAGGCTGGGAGCAGTACTTC. Its protein is CASSPGGLAGGWEQYF.